This entry describes one TCR beta chain. Its antigen is unidentified. The data were obtained in a study of long-term antiretroviral therapy in people with HIV. Study-level points and caveats: Although diversity increased after ART, it remained lower than in transplant donor controls.

Version v3.0 of the immunoSEQ assay was performed at survey level. Researchers set sequencing to target about 40,000-55,000 T-cell genomes per sample. Clones were sequenced by immunoSEQ multiplex PCR, and TCRdb holds only the in-frame ones, with some missing. The sample includes tens of thousands of clones, around 83% seen only once; the top ten take around a quarter. No fewer than two post-ART and no fewer than one pre-ART PBMC samples existed for each donor. This clonotype originated in a man aged 45-60 years with HIV. The material sequenced was unsorted PBMCs, taken 0.4 years after starting antiretroviral therapy.

CDR3 in amino acids: CASSLVGGSEQYF. The CDR3 bases are TGTGCCAGCAGCTTAGTCGGAGGATCCGAGCAGTACTTC. V gene TRBV11-2 combines with J gene TRBJ2-7; TRBD2 is a possible D gene (5 bases). CDR1 and CDR2 from the germline V gene are SGHAT and FQNNGV. The CDR3 sequence is 13 residues long. Trimming took off 1 base at V and 6 bases at J, with 10 bases between the two ends.